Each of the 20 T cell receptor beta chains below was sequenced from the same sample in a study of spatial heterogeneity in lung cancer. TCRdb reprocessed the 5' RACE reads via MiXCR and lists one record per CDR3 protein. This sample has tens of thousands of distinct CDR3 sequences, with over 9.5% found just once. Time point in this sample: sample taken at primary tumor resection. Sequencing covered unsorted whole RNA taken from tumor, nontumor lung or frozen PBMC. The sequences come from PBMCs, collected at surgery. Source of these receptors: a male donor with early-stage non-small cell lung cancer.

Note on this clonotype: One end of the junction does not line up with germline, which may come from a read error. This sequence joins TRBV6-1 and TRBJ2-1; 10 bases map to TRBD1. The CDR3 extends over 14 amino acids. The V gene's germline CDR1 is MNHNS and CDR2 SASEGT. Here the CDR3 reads CASIGTGVFNEQFF. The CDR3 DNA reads TGCGCCAGCATCGGGACAGGGGTATTCAATGAGCAGTTCTTC.

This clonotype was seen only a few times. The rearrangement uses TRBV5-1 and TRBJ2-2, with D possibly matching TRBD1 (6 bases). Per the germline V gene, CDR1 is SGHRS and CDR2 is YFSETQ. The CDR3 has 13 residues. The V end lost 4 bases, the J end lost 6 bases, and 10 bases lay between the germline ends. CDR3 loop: CASSQDSPGELFF. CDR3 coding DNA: TGCGCCAGCAGCCAGGACAGTCCCGGGGAGCTGTTTTTT.

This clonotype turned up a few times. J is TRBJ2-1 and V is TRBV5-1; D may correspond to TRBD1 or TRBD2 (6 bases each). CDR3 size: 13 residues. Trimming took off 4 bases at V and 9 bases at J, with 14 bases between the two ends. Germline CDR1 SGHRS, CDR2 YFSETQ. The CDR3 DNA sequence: TGCGCCAGCAGCGACTGGGGGGCGGGTGAGCAGTTCTTC. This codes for CASSDWGAGEQFF.

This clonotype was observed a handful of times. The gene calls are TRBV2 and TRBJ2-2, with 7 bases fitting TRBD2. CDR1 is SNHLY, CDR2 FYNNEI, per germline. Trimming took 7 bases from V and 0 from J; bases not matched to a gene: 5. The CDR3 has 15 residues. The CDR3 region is CASKSGATNTGELFF. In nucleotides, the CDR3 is TGTGCCAGCAAGAGCGGGGCAACGAACACCGGGGAGCTGTTTTTT.

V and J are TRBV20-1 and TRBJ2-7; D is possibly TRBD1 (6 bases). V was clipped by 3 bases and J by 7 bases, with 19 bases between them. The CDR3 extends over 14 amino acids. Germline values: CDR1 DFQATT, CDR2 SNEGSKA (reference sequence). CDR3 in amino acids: CSASRQVTNPEQYF. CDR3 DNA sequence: TGCAGTGCTAGTAGACAGGTCACGAACCCTGAGCAGTACTTC.

As DNA, the CDR3 is TGCAGTGCTAGAGAGGTCACTAGCGGGAGGAATGAGCAGTTCTTC. This codes for CSAREVTSGRNEQFF. The gene calls are TRBV20-1 and TRBJ2-1; 12 positions agree with TRBD2. The V segment lost 0 bases and the J segment 7 bases; nucleotides outside the gene matches: 4. The CDR3 is 15 residues long. Germline CDR1 is DFQATT and CDR2 is SNEGSKA (reference sequence).

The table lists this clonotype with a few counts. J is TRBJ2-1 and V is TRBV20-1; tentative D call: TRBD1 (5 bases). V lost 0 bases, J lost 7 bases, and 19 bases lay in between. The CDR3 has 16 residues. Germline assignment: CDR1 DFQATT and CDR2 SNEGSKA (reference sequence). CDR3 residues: CSARDGGQGRKNEQFF. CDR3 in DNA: TGCAGTGCTAGAGATGGTGGTCAGGGTAGAAAAAATGAGCAGTTCTTC.

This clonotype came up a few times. CDR3 sequence reads: CSVGAPPIDSYGYTF. The CDR3 DNA follows: TGCAGCGTTGGGGCTCCACCAATCGATTCCTATGGCTACACCTTC. This chain connects TRBV29-1 to TRBJ1-2; D is uncertain. The CDR3 has 15 residues. Germline V gives CDR1 SQVTM, CDR2 ANQGSEA. V lost 4 bases, J lost 4 bases, and 19 bases lay in between.

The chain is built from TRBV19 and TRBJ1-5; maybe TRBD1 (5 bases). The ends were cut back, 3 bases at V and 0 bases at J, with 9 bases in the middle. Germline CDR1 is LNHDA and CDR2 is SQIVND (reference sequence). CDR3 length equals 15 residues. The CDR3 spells CASSILGDSNQPQHF. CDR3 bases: TGTGCCAGTAGTATTTTGGGGGATAGCAATCAGCCCCAGCATTTT.

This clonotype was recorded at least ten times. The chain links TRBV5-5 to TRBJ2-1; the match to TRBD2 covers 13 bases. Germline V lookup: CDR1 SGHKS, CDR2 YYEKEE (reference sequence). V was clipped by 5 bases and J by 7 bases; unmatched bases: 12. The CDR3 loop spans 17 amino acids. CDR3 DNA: TGTGCCAGCAGTTTCTACCCCGGGACTAGCGGGGAAAATGAGCAGTTCTTC. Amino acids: CASSFYPGTSGENEQFF.

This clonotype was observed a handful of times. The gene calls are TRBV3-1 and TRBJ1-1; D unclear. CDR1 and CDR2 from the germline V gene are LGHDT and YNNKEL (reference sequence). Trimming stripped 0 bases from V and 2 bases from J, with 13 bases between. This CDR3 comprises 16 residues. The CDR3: CASSQERRRVNTEAFF. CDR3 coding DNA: TGTGCCAGCAGCCAAGAAAGGCGAAGGGTAAACACTGAAGCTTTCTTT.

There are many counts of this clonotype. CDR3 sequence (DNA): TGCAGTGCAACTAGCGGGGTGAACAATGAGCAGTTCTTC. It specifies CSATSGVNNEQFF. This sequence joins TRBV20-1 and TRBJ2-1, with 10 bases aligning to TRBD2. This CDR3 contains 13 residues. V dropped 6 bases and J dropped 5; count of bases not matched to a gene: 4. Germline V gene lookup returns CDR1 DFQATT and CDR2 SNEGSKA (reference sequence).

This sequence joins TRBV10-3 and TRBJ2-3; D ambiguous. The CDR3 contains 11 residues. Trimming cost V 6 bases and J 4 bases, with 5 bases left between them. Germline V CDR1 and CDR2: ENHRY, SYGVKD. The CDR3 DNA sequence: TGTGCCATCAGCGTATCAGATACGCAGTATTTT. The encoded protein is CAISVSDTQYF.

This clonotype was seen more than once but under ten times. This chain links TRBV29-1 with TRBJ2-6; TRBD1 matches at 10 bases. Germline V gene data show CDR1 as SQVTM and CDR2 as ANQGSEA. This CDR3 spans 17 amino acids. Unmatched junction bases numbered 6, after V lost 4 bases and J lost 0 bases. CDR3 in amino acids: CSVGTGGSSSGANVLTF. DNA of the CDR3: TGCAGCGTTGGGACAGGGGGGTCCTCCTCTGGGGCCAACGTCCTGACTTTC. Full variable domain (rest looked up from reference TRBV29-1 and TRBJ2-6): SAVISQKPSRDICQRGTSLTIQCQVDSQVTMMFWYRQQPGQSLTLIATANQGSEATYESGFVIDKFPISRPNLTFSTLTVSNMSPEDSSIYLCSVGTGGSSSGANVLTFGAGSRLTVL.

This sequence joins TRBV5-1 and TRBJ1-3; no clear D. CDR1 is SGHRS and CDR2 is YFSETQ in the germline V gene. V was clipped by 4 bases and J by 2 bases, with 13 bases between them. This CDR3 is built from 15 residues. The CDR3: CASSVLGVAGNTIYF. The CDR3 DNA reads TGCGCCAGCAGCGTGCTTGGCGTTGCTGGAAACACCATATATTTT.

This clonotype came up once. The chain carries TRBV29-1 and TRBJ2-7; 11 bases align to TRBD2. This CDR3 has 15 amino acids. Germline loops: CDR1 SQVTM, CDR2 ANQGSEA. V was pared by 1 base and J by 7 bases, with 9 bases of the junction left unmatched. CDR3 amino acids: CSVEGRSGRAVEQYF. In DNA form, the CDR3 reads TGCAGCGTTGAAGGACGTAGCGGGAGGGCCGTTGAGCAGTACTTC.

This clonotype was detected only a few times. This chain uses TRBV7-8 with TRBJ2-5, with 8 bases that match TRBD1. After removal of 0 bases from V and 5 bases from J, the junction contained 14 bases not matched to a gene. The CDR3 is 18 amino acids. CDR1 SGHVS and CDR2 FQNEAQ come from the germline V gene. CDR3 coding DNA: TGTGCCAGCAGCTTAGCCGGTCTCGGACAGGGCGGAGGGGAGACCCAGTACTTC. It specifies CASSLAGLGQGGGETQYF. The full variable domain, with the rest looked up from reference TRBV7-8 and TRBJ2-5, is GAGVSQSPRYKVAKRGQDVALRCDPISGHVSLFWYQQALGQGPEFLTYFQNEAQLDKSGLPSDRFFAERPEGSVSTLKIQRTQQEDSAVYLCASSLAGLGQGGGETQYFGPGTRLLVL.

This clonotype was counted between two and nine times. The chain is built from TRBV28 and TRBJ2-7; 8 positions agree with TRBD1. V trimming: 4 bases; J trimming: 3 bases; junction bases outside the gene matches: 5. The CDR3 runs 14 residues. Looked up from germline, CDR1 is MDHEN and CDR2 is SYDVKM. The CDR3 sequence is CASSSDRAHYEQYF. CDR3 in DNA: TGTGCCAGCAGTTCGGACAGGGCGCACTACGAGCAGTACTTC.

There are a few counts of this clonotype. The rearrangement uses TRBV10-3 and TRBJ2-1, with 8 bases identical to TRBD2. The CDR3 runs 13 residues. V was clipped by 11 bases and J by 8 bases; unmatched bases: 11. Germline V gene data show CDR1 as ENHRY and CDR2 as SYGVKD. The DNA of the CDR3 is TGTGCCTTTCAAGGAGGACTAGCCGATGAGCAGTTCTTC. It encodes CAFQGGLADEQFF.

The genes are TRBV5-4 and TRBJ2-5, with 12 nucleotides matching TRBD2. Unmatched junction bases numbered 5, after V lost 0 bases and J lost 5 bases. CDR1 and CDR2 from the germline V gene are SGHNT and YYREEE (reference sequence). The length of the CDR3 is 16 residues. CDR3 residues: CASSLGLAGEGETQYF. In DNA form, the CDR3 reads TGTGCCAGCAGCTTGGGACTAGCGGGAGAGGGGGAGACCCAGTACTTC.